This TCR beta chain is from a study of T-cell memory formation after mild COVID-19. Study context: In these data, TCR clusters were largely donor specific.

Concerning this clonotype: No antigen is known for it.

TCRdb independently ran MiXCR on the 5' RACE reads; one entry per CDR3 protein. Of 80,000 to 130,000 distinct CDR3 sequences in the sample, roughly 10% were seen once. V lost 4 bases, J lost 3 bases, and 16 bases lay in between. Germline V lookup: CDR1 SGHRS, CDR2 YFSETQ. This CDR3 is built from 15 residues. Study results and caveats: In pre-infection memory, a portion of responding clones appeared, which suggested that cross-reactive memory joined. CD4+ contracting clones were mainly CM and EM; CD8+ ones, EMRA.

This sequence was found in a man between 18 and 35 years old who had mild COVID-19 (a few samples of this study predate the infection). Cell type and time point are not known. Sequences were obtained from PBMCs or a T cell subset sorted from them (not recorded which). This sequence joins TRBV5-1 and TRBJ1-1; tentatively, D is TRBD1 (5 bases). The CDR3 DNA reads TGCGCCAGCAGCCCCTACGGGGCGGGGGACACTGAAGCTTTCTTT. Translated: CASSPYGAGDTEAFF.